This record concerns one T cell receptor beta chain sequence. This entry belongs to a study of identical twins. In TCRdb, the 5' RACE reads were re-called with MiXCR into one record per CDR3 protein. The repertoire holds 600,000 to 850,000 distinct CDR3 sequences, with 18% as singletons. CDR1 PRHDT and CDR2 FYEKMQ come from the germline V gene (reference sequence). CDR3 length: 14 amino acids. V shed 7 bases, J shed 4 bases, and the junction held 2 bases outside the gene matches. The data were also submitted as part of a second study, on T cells expressing NK-cell markers.

The specimen sequenced was PBMCs. This TCR derives from a woman between 18 and 30 years old in good health. This chain connects TRBV13 to TRBJ2-3; 13 bases agree with TRBD2. The CDR3 here is CASIGTSGADTQYF. The CDR3 DNA reads TGTGCCAGCATCGGGACTAGCGGGGCAGATACGCAGTATTTT.